A single sample gave rise to the 9 T cell receptor beta chains below, sequenced in a study of technical replicates of blood from several donors. TCRdb keeps only in-frame clones here, not all; method: immunoSEQ multiplex PCR. The sample consists of under 95,000 clones, approximately 94% of them appearing once. Input material: T cells isolated from PBMCs. The source is a human donor in good health.

This clone was seen once. The gene calls are TRBV7-9 and TRBJ1-2; D perhaps matches TRBD1 (6 bases). Germline CDR1 reads SEHNR; CDR2 reads FQNEAQ (reference sequence). V was trimmed by 5 bases and J by 6 bases, leaving 13 bases between them. The CDR3 spans 13 residues. The CDR3 spells CASSLYREDGYTF. As DNA, the CDR3 is TGTGCCAGCAGCCTCTACAGGGAAGATGGCTACACCTTC.

The chain couples TRBV11-3 to TRBJ2-2; TRBD2 aligns across 9 bases. The V segment lost 1 base and the J segment 6 bases; nucleotides outside the gene matches: 3. The CDR3 is made up of 15 amino acids. CDR1 SGHNT and CDR2 YENEEA come from the germline V gene. As DNA, the CDR3 is TGTGCCAGCAGCTTAGCCTCTAGCGGGGCCGGGGAGCTGTTTTTT. Encoded protein: CASSLASSGAGELFF.

This chain joins TRBV6-5 and TRBJ1-1, with 7 nucleotides matching TRBD1. CDR3 length equals 15 residues. The V gene's germline CDR1 is MNHEY and CDR2 SVGAGI. Trimming removed 6 bases from V and 1 base from J; junction bases left unmatched: 8. CDR3 amino acids: CASRFGTVQNTEAFF. The CDR3 DNA is TGTGCCAGCAGATTTGGGACAGTGCAGAACACTGAAGCTTTCTTT.

This chain links TRBV27 with TRBJ1-1; D possibly corresponds to TRBD1 (5 bases). This CDR3 contains 13 residues. The V gene's germline CDR1 is MNHEY and CDR2 SMNVEV (reference sequence). Trimming removed 2 bases from V and 7 bases from J, with 11 bases in between. This CDR3 reads CASSLGGAGEAFF. The CDR3 region has the DNA TGTGCCAGCAGTTTAGGAGGGGCAGGTGAAGCTTTCTTT.

The J gene is TRBJ2-1, the V gene TRBV27; TRBD2 matches at 13 bases. Trimming took 9 bases from V and 10 from J; bases not matched to a gene: 6. Germline values: CDR1 MNHEY, CDR2 SMNVEV (reference sequence). There are 13 residues in the CDR3. CDR3 bases: TGTGCCAGTGGACTAGCGGGAGTGGGAGAGCAGTTCTTC. Translating gives CASGLAGVGEQFF.

The rearrangement uses TRBV28 and TRBJ1-4; D call uncertain. The germline gives CDR1 MDHEN, CDR2 SYDVKM. Trimming removed 10 bases at V and 5 bases at J, with 5 bases between. The CDR3 is made up of 10 amino acids. CDR3 loop: CATMNEKLFF. CDR3 nucleotides: TGTGCCACCATGAATGAAAAACTGTTTTTT.

The CDR3 DNA is TGTGCCACCGCAGGTGGGACAGGGGGCCTTTACCGCTACAATGAGCAGTTCTTC. Encoded protein: CATAGGTGGLYRYNEQFF. The chain uses TRBV19 and TRBJ2-1; 12 bases are shared with TRBD1. Trimming removed 10 bases from V and 3 bases from J; junction bases left unmatched: 16. This CDR3 is built from 18 residues. The V gene's germline CDR1 is LNHDA and CDR2 SQIVND (reference sequence).

V usage is TRBV6-1 and J usage is TRBJ2-2, with D possibly matching TRBD1 (5 bases). Germline V lookup: CDR1 MNHNS, CDR2 SASEGT. V was shortened by 4 bases and J by 3 bases, with 15 bases between the two germline ends. The CDR3 is 16 amino acids. The CDR3 coding sequence is TGTGCCAGCAGTGTTATCCCGGACACCTACACCGGGGAGCTGTTTTTT. It translates to CASSVIPDTYTGELFF.

The V call is TRBV19, the J call TRBJ1-5, with TRBD1 identical over 7 bases. From germline, CDR1 is LNHDA and CDR2 SQIVND (reference sequence). V lost 5 bases and J lost 2; bases outside the gene matches: 3. This CDR3 contains 14 residues. The CDR3 region is CASSLGQGNQPQHF. For the CDR3, the DNA is TGTGCCAGTAGTTTAGGACAGGGCAATCAGCCCCAGCATTTT.